What follows is one TCR beta chain and its context. What it recognizes is unknown. The data derive from a study of glioma-infiltrating T cells after dendritic cell vaccination. Broader study findings: Complete blood and tumor specimen sets were limited to few patients. Higher TCR clonality did not directly relate to longer survival.

All glioblastoma patients lacked an isocitrate dehydrogenase mutation. Repertoires were generated with immunoSEQ multiplex PCR, while TCRdb's copy carries only in-frame clones and drops some. The sample carries fewer than 110,000 clones, 80% to 90% recorded once. Trimming cost V 2 bases and J 3 bases, with 10 bases left between them. The CDR3 sequence is 13 residues long. Germline V gene sequence: CDR1 SQVTM, CDR2 ANQGSEA. The TCR sequence derives from a human donor with glioblastoma. The sequencing used blood, collected before dendritic cell vaccination. The chain recombines TRBV29-1 with TRBJ1-1; a weak D match, TRBD1 (6 bases). The CDR3 DNA follows: TGCAGCGTTGAAAAGGGGGGGGACACTGAAGCTTTCTTT. Protein: CSVEKGGDTEAFF.